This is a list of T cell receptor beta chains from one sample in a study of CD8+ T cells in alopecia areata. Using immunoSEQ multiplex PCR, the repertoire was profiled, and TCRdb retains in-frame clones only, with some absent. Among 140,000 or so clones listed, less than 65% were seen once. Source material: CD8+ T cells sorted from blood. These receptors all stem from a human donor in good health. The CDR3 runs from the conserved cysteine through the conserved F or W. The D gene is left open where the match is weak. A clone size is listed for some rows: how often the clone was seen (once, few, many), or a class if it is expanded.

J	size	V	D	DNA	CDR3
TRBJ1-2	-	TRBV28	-	TGTGCCAGCAAAATCTCGGGACGAGAAACTAACTATGGCTACACCTTC	CASKISGRETNYGYTF
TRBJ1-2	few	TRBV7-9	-	TGTGCCAGCAGCTTAGAACCACCCGGGGTCTATGGCTACACCTTC	CASSLEPPGVYGYTF
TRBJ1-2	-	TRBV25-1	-	TGTGCCACCCTACAGGGAGATGGCTACACCTTC	CATLQGDGYTF
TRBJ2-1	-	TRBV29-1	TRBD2	TGCAGCGCGAGTGGACTAGCGGAAATCTACAATGAGCAGTTCTTC	CSASGLAEIYNEQFF
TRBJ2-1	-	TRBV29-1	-	TGCGTCAGTGGGGCCAAGTTCTTC	CVSGAKFF
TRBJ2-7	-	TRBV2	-	TGTGCCAGCAGTGAAGCGCTTCTAGAGGGCGCTTCCCACGAGCAGTACTTC	CASSEALLEGASHEQYF
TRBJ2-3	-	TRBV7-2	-	TGTGCCAGCAGCCCGGGACTGGGACCAGATACGCAGTATTTT	CASSPGLGPDTQYF
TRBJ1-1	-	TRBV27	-	TGTGCCAGCAAAGGGGGGGGGAACACTGAAGCTTTCTTT	CASKGGGNTEAFF
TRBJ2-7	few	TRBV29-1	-	TGCAGCGTTGGATATGGCTACGAGCAGTACTTC	CSVGYGYEQYF
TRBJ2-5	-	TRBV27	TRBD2	TGTGCCAGCAGTTTACAGGGACTAGGACGCCAAGAGACCCAGTACTTC	CASSLQGLGRQETQYF
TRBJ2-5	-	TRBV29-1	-	TGCAGCGTTGGGGAGCCCCTTCAAGAGACCCAGTACTTC	CSVGEPLQETQYF
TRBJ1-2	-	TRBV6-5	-	TGTGCCAGCAGTTACTCTCGGGGGGCTCTCCATGGCTACACCTTC	CASSYSRGALHGYTF
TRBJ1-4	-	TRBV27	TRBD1	TGTGCGTCACGGGGGACAGCTGATGAAAAACTGTTTTTT	CASRGTADEKLFF
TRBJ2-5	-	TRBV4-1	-	TGCGCCAGCAGCCATCCGGGGGCAACGTACCAAGAGACCCAGTACTTC	CASSHPGATYQETQYF
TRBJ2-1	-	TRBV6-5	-	TGTGCCAGCAGGGGACGGAGCAATGAGCAGTTCTTC	CASRGRSNEQFF
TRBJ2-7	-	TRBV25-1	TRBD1	TGTGCCAGCAGTACAGGGGGCTACTACGAGCAGTACTTC	CASSTGGYYEQYF
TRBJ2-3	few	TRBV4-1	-	TGCGCCAGCAGCCAGTACCCGGACACAGATACGCAGTATTTT	CASSQYPDTDTQYF
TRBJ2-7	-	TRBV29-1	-	TGCAGCGTTGAAGAAGGCCGGGGCTACGAGCAGTACTTC	CSVEEGRGYEQYF
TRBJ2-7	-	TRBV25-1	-	TGTGCCAGCACTGGGAGCCTCCCCTACGAGCAGTACTTC	CASTGSLPYEQYF
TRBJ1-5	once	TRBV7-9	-	TGTGCCAGCAGCTTAGGTCAGGGACCCAATCAGCCCCAGCATTTT	CASSLGQGPNQPQHF
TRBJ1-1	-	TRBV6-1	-	TGTGCCAGCAGTGAAGCACAGGGTTGGACTGAAGCTTTCTTT	CASSEAQGWTEAFF
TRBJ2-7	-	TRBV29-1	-	TGCAGCGTTGAAGATAGTAAGAGCACCTACGAGCAGTACTTC	CSVEDSKSTYEQYF
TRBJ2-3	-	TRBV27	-	TGTGCCAGCCGACAGACAGATACGCAGTATTTT	CASRQTDTQYF
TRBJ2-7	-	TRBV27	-	TGTGCCAGCAGTTTAACTGGGAACGAGCAGTACTTC	CASSLTGNEQYF
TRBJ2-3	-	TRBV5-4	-	TGTGCCAGCAGCTTCGGGCGGAGCACAGATACGCAGTATTTT	CASSFGRSTDTQYF
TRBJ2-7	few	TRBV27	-	TGTGCCAGCAGTTACGACCTCGGTGGCTACGAGCAGTACTTC	CASSYDLGGYEQYF
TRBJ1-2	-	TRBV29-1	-	TGCAGCGTTGAAAGAGAAGGCTATGGCTACACCTTC	CSVEREGYGYTF
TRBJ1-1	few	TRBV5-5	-	TGTGCCAGCAGCGGCTACGGAGCTTTCTTT	CASSGYGAFF
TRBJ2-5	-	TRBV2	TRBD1	TGTGCCAGCAGGGGGACAGGGGGCGGCCGGGAGACCCAGTACTTC	CASRGTGGGRETQYF
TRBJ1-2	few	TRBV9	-	TGTGCCAGCAGCCAGATTGACGGCTATGGCTACACCTTC	CASSQIDGYGYTF
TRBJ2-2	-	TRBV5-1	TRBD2	TGCGCCAGCAGCTTGCTCGGCCTAGCGGAGATCACCGGGGAGCTGTTTTTT	CASSLLGLAEITGELFF
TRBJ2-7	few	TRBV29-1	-	TGCAGCGTTGAAGCGGACGAGTACGAGCAGTACTTC	CSVEADEYEQYF
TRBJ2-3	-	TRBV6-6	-	TGTGCCAGCAGCCCACATAGGAATACGCAGTATTTT	CASSPHRNTQYF
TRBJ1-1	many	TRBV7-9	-	TGTGCCAGCAGCCTCAGGACCCTAGATGAAGCTTTCTTT	CASSLRTLDEAFF
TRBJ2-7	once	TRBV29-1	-	TGCAGCGTTGTAAGCGCCTACGAGCAGTACTTC	CSVVSAYEQYF
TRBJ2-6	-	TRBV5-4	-	TGTGCCAGCAGCTTGGCCGAACAGAGCTCTGGGGCCAACGTCCTGACTTTC	CASSLAEQSSGANVLTF
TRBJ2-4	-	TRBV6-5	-	TGTGCCAGCCATGCCACCGGGACTTTCCGCTACTTC	CASHATGTFRYF
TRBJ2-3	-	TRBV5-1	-	TGCGCCAGCAGAATAGGGGCCACAGATACGCAGTATTTT	CASRIGATDTQYF
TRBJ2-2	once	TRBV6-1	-	TGTGCCAGCAAAGTTAGGGGAGACACCGGGGAGCTGTTTTTT	CASKVRGDTGELFF
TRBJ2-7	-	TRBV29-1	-	TGCAGCGTTGATGGGGGAATTAACGAGCAGTACTTC	CSVDGGINEQYF
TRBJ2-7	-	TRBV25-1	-	TGTGCCAGCAGTGAGGGCTTCCCCTACGAGCAGTACTTC	CASSEGFPYEQYF
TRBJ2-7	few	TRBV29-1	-	TGCAGCGCCGAGTTTTCGACCTACGAGCAGTACTTC	CSAEFSTYEQYF
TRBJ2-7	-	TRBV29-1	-	TGCAGCGTTGAAATGGGCGAGCAGTACTTC	CSVEMGEQYF
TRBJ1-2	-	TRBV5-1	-	TGCGCCAGCAGCTTGAGGGGGACGGATTATGGCTACACCTTC	CASSLRGTDYGYTF
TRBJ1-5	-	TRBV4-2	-	TGTGCCAGCAGCCAAGATGGTGCAGGGTCCGGTCAGCCCCAGCATTTT	CASSQDGAGSGQPQHF
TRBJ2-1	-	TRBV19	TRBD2	TGTGCCAGTATTGCACGGGGGGGTGATGAGCAGTTCTTC	CASIARGGDEQFF
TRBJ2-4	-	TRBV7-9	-	TGTGCCAGCAGCTCGGACAAAAGCCAAAACATTCAGTACTTC	CASSSDKSQNIQYF
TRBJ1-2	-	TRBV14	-	TGTGCCAGCAGCCAAGGGGGAGTTAGCTATGGCTACACCTTC	CASSQGGVSYGYTF
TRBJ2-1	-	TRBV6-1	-	TGTGCCAGCAAAGGGACTGGCAGCTCCTACAATGAGCAGTTCTTC	CASKGTGSSYNEQFF
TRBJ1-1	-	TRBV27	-	TGTGCCAGCTCCGGGGGAGGGATGAACACTGAAGCTTTCTTT	CASSGGGMNTEAFF
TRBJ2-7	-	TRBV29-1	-	TGCAGCGTTGAAGTGTCCCAGGGAGCCACCTACGAGCAGTACTTC	CSVEVSQGATYEQYF
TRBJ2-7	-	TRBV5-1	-	TGCGCCAGCTCTAAAGGGGATCAGGCCCACTACGAGCAGTACTTC	CASSKGDQAHYEQYF
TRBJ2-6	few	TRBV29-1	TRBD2	TGCAGCGTTGAAGATCGAGGACTAGCCGTCTCCGCTGGGGCCAACGTCCTGACTTTC	CSVEDRGLAVSAGANVLTF
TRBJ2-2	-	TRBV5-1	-	TGCGCCAGCAGCTTGAAGGTGTCAGCGAACACCGGGGAGCTGTTTTTT	CASSLKVSANTGELFF
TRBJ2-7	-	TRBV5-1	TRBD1	TGCGCCAGCAGCCTTGGGACAGTCTACGAGCAGTACTTC	CASSLGTVYEQYF